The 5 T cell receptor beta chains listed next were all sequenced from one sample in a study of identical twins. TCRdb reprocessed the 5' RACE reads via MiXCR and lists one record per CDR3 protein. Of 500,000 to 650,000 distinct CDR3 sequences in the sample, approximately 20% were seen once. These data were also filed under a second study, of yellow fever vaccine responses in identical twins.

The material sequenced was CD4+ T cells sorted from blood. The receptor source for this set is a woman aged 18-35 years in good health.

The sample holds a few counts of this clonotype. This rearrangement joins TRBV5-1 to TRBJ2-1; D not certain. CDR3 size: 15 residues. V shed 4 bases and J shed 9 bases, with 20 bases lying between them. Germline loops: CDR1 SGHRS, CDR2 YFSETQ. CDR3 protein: CASSLSEYRQPEQFF. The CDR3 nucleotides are TGCGCCAGCAGCCTGAGCGAATACCGTCAGCCTGAGCAGTTCTTC.

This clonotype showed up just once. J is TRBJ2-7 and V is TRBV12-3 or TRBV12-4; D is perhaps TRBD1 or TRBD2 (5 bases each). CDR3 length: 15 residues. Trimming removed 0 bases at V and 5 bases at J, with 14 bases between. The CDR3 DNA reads TGTGCCAGCAGTTTAGCGAGGGCAGGGCTCCACGAGCAGTACGTC. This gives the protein CASSLARAGLHEQYV.

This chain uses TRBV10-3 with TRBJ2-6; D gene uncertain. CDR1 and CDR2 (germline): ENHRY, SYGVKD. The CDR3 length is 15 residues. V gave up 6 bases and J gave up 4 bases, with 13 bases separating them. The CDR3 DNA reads TGTGCCATCAGCTCCTCACCGGCAGGGGCCAACGTCCTGACTTTC. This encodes CAISSSPAGANVLTF.

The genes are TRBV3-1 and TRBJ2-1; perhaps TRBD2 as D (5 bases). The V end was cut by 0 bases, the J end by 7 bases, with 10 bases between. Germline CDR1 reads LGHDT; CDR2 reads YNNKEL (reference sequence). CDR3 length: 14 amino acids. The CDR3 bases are TGTGCCAGCAGCCAAGATCTAGCTCAGAATGAGCAGTTCTTC. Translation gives CASSQDLAQNEQFF.

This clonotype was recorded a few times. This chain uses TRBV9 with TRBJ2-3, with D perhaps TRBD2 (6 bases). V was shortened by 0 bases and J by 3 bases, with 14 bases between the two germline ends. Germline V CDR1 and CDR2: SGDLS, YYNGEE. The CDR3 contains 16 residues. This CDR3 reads CASSVVAGTRTDTQYF. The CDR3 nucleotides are TGTGCCAGCAGCGTAGTGGCGGGGACTCGGACAGATACGCAGTATTTT.